The clone carrying this T cell receptor beta chain was recorded at least ten times. Its antigen is not known. These data come from a study of metastatic and nonmetastatic thyroid tumors. About the research overall: The comparison covered peripheral blood and tumor or nodule tissue in malignant and benign thyroid patients. Overall study results and limits: Malignant tumors reportedly showed significantly higher TCR beta diversity than benign nodules in both blood and tumor.

Trimming stripped 4 bases from V and 0 bases from J, with 5 bases between. The CDR3 loop spans 13 amino acids. Prior to thyroid surgery, none of the patients had received any treatment. Under the authors' procedure: What underpinned the distant-metastasis classifier for papillary thyroid cancer was the set of CDR3 differences across clinicopathological groups. From the PCR reads, TCRdb re-called clones with MiXCR. TCRdb's processing, not the study's, gives the V and J calls here. The sample contains around 20,000 clones, around 16% of which appear only once. Sequencing input: blood. The clonotype comes from a male donor with papillary thyroid cancer or a benign thyroid nodule (not recorded which). Some clones in this sample may be carry-over from other donors' samples. J is TRBJ2-3 and V is TRBV12-3 or TRBV12-4; D remains unclear. DNA of the CDR3: TGTGCCAGCAGTTCGACTAGCACAGATACGCAGTATTTT. This translates into CASSSTSTDTQYF.